This T cell receptor (beta chain) was found in a study of CD8+ T cells in alopecia areata. This CDR3 spans 17 amino acids. The germline V gene encodes CDR1 LNHDA and CDR2 SQIVND (reference sequence). V lost 10 bases and J lost 0, with 21 bases in between. Lesional scalp punch biopsies and peripheral blood were collected from alopecia areata patients. RNA extraction and reverse transcription yielded cDNA as sequencing template. Profiling relied on immunoSEQ multiplex PCR, and the TCRdb table lists in-frame clones only, not all of them. The sample yields about 11,000 clones, approximately 59% seen once.

This rearrangement joins TRBV19 to TRBJ1-4; the D gene is possibly TRBD1 (5 bases). The sample was skin, taken at week 0. The TCR comes from a human donor with alopecia areata. Written as DNA, the CDR3 is TGTGCCATCTATCCGGGGCAGCGATCTGCAACTAATGAAAAACTGTTTTTT. The encoded protein is CAIYPGQRSATNEKLFF.